The 9 T cell receptor beta chains in this list originate from one sample, sequenced in a study of cytomegalovirus exposure and HLA in healthy donors. The PCR used 60 Vbeta and 13 Jbeta primers. Data came from immunoSEQ multiplex PCR; TCRdb stores just in-frame clones and leaves some out. The sample contains approximately 220,000 clones, 75% to 85% of which appear only once. Input material: PBMCs. The receptors derive from a girl aged 10-17 years in good health and CMV-seronegative.

V and J are TRBV7-8 and TRBJ2-7, with 9 bases aligning to TRBD1. The V gene end was trimmed by 7 bases and the J gene end by 5 bases; junction bases not matched to a gene: 9. This CDR3 contains 14 residues. Germline V CDR1 and CDR2: SGHVS, FQNEAQ. The DNA for the CDR3 is TGTGCCAGCACCAAGGACAGGGGTAGCGACGAGCAGTACTTC. Translation gives CASTKDRGSDEQYF.

The chain is built from TRBV27 and TRBJ2-1, with 10 positions matching TRBD2. J was trimmed by 6 bases and V by 3 bases; bases with no gene match: 14. Germline loops: CDR1 MNHEY, CDR2 SMNVEV (reference sequence). This CDR3 region has 18 residues. The CDR3 here is CASSLRGSSGRLSNEQFF. The CDR3 DNA reads TGTGCCAGCAGTTTGAGGGGCTCTAGCGGGAGATTAAGCAATGAGCAGTTCTTC.

The gene calls are TRBV5-4 and TRBJ2-6, with D possibly matching TRBD2 (6 bases). V was cut by 0 bases and J by 0 bases, with 10 bases left in between. The CDR3 contains 17 residues. CDR1 is SGHNT, CDR2 YYREEE, per germline (reference sequence). CDR3 sequence (DNA): TGTGCCAGCAGCTTGGATGGGACTCACTCTGGGGCCAACGTCCTGACTTTC. Protein product: CASSLDGTHSGANVLTF. Full variable domain (remainder filled in from reference TRBV5-4 and TRBJ2-6): ETGVTQSPTHLIKTRGQQVTLRCSSQSGHNTVSWYQQALGQGPQFIFQYYREEENGRGNFPPRFSGLQFPNYSSELNVNALELDDSALYLCASSLDGTHSGANVLTFGAGSRLTVL.

The V and J genes are TRBV19 and TRBJ1-3; D is uncertain. The CDR3 spans 14 residues. V was pared by 6 bases and J by 3 bases, with 12 bases between. Germline loops: CDR1 LNHDA, CDR2 SQIVND (reference sequence). The CDR3 loop reads CASRYGVNGNTIYF. CDR3 DNA sequence: TGTGCCAGTAGATACGGGGTGAATGGAAACACCATATATTTT.

The chain combines TRBV6-6 with TRBJ1-4; D is possibly TRBD1 (6 bases). The germline V and J ends were trimmed by 4 bases and 0 bases, with 9 bases remaining between them. CDR3 length: 15 amino acids. Germline loops: CDR1 MNHNY, CDR2 SVGAGI (reference sequence). CDR3 amino acids: CASSLGQSTNEKLFF. The CDR3 DNA sequence: TGTGCCAGCAGTTTAGGACAGTCAACTAATGAAAAACTGTTTTTT.

The chain joins TRBV5-4 to TRBJ1-1; D gene uncertain. The CDR3 consists of 12 residues. Germline V gene data show CDR1 as SGHNT and CDR2 as YYREEE (reference sequence). Trimming shortened V by 1 base and J by 2 bases, and 3 bases separated the two germline ends. The CDR3 here is CASSLLNTEAFF. CDR3 bases: TGTGCCAGCAGCTTGCTTAACACTGAAGCTTTCTTT.

V gene TRBV6-1 combines with J gene TRBJ2-4; D may be TRBD2 (5 bases). The CDR3 runs 17 residues. V lost 0 bases, J lost 1 base, and 13 bases lay in between. Germline V gene lookup returns CDR1 MNHNS and CDR2 SASEGT. CDR3 amino acids: CASSEASWAGAKNIQYF. CDR3 sequence (DNA): TGTGCCAGCAGTGAAGCTTCTTGGGCGGGCGCCAAAAACATTCAGTACTTC.

The rearrangement joins TRBV6-4 to TRBJ2-5; possibly TRBD1 for D (6 bases). Trimming pared 5 bases from V and 3 bases from J, leaving 19 bases between. This CDR3 comprises 16 residues. The germline V gene encodes CDR1 MRHNA and CDR2 SNTAGT. The CDR3 sequence: CASSKNARGPKETQYF. DNA of the CDR3: TGTGCCAGCAGTAAAAATGCCAGGGGACCTAAAGAGACCCAGTACTTC.

V and J are TRBV10-3 and TRBJ1-2; tentative D call: TRBD1 (5 bases). The CDR3 is 14 amino acids. Trimming pared 4 bases from V and 4 bases from J, leaving 13 bases between. CDR1 is ENHRY, CDR2 SYGVKD, per germline. CDR3 DNA sequence: TGTGCCATCAGTGCAACAGGTATTGGCTATGGCTACACCTTC. This encodes CAISATGIGYGYTF.